This T cell receptor beta chain was sequenced for a study of tumor and adjacent non-tumor tissue in lung cancer. Across the study: There were 12 adenocarcinoma, a couple of squamous cell carcinoma and 1 small cell lung cancer cases. General study points: Higher tumor TCR diversity was associated with shorter survival. Normal lung showed higher cumulative top 100 clone frequency than tumor.

TCRbeta libraries were built with three rounds of nested PCR, modified from ARM-PCR. TCRdb re-derived calls from the multiplex PCR reads in MiXCR, one entry per CDR3 protein. The sample contains 90,000 to 100,000 distinct CDR3 sequences, 80% of which appear only once. The template was RNA from unsorted bulk tissue. This non-tumor lung sample came from over 3 cm beyond the tumor edge. Germline V CDR1 and CDR2: ENHRY, SYGVKD. The J segment lost 0 bases and the V segment lost 3 bases, leaving 9 bases of the junction unmatched. The CDR3 extends over 17 amino acids. This clonotype was detected many times. Antigen specificity is unknown.

This sequence was found in a man aged 55-75 years with small cell lung cancer. The V gene is TRBV10-3, the J gene TRBJ2-7, with 9 bases identical to TRBD1. The sequencing input was distant non-tumor lung tissue. CDR3 amino acids: CAISDSMDRGYSYEQYV. The DNA for the CDR3 is TGTGCCATCAGTGACTCCATGGACAGGGGCTACTCCTACGAGCAGTACGTC.